The 27 T cell receptor beta chains in this list originate from one sample, sequenced in a study of a mutant IDH1 vaccine in newly diagnosed glioma. Antigens for these TCRs are unknown. Profiled with immunoSEQ multiplex PCR; TCRdb holds only in-frame clones, not every one. The sample includes around 57,000 clones, 84% of them seen just once. Documented time point: week 35, safety follow-up. The study gave 300 ug of mutant IDH1 20-mer peptide per vaccine dose, with topical imiquimod. The sample in question was PBMCs, obtained from a glioma patient whose treatment included an IDH1 peptide vaccine. The receptors derive from a man aged 25-40 years with glioma.

This clone is a singleton in its sample. The V gene is TRBV5-1, the J gene TRBJ2-1, with 7 bases fitting TRBD1. The trim removed 0 bases at V and 0 bases at J, leaving 3 bases unmatched. In germline, CDR1 is SGHRS, CDR2 YFSETQ. The CDR3 spans 16 residues. CDR3 DNA sequence: TGCGCCAGCAGCTTGGGGTGGGACAGCTCCTACAATGAGCAGTTCTTC. Residues: CASSLGWDSSYNEQFF.

The rearrangement links TRBV6-6 to TRBJ1-5; the D is unclear. The CDR3 contains 14 residues. CDR1 is MNHNY and CDR2 is SVGAGI in the germline V gene (reference sequence). V dropped 1 base and J dropped 0 bases, with 4 bases sitting between them. CDR3 DNA: TGTGCCAGCAGTTACTTAGATAGCAATCAGCCCCAGCATTTT. Its translation: CASSYLDSNQPQHF.

The chain joins TRBV29-1 to TRBJ1-1; no clear D gene. Germline CDR1 is SQVTM and CDR2 is ANQGSEA. This CDR3 region has 12 residues. Trimming took 6 bases from V and 0 from J, leaving 8 bases between them. CDR3 bases: TGCAGCGTGACGGTCTTGAACACTGAAGCTTTCTTT. Residues: CSVTVLNTEAFF.

The V call is TRBV19, the J call TRBJ1-5, with 9 bases identical to TRBD1. This CDR3 has 14 amino acids. Germline trimming cut 6 bases from V and 9 bases from J; bases unmatched to any gene: 9. From germline, CDR1 is LNHDA and CDR2 SQIVND (reference sequence). CDR3 residues: CASSLWTGESPQHF. The CDR3 DNA is TGTGCCAGTAGCTTGTGGACAGGGGAATCGCCCCAGCATTTT.

J is TRBJ1-5 and V is TRBV4-1; D is unclear. Germline assignment: CDR1 MGHRA and CDR2 YSYEKL. V was pared by 2 bases and J by 1 base, with 9 bases between. The CDR3 length is 15 residues. CDR3 bases: TGCGCCAGCAGCCAAAGGGAACAGAGCAATCAGCCCCAGCATTTT. Translation: CASSQREQSNQPQHF.

This CDR3 reads CASSPPGLAYEQYF. In DNA form, the CDR3 reads TGTGCCAGCTCACCACCGGGACTAGCCTACGAGCAGTACTTC. V and J are TRBV18 and TRBJ2-7; 8 bases map to TRBD2. The V segment lost 0 bases and the J segment 2 bases; nucleotides outside the gene matches: 0. This CDR3 spans 14 amino acids. Germline CDR1 is KGHSH and CDR2 is LQKENI.

The rearrangement links TRBV6-5 to TRBJ1-5; D perhaps matches TRBD1 (5 bases). CDR3 size: 13 residues. Trimming pared 6 bases from V and 4 bases from J, leaving 10 bases between. Germline V gene sequence: CDR1 MNHEY, CDR2 SVGAGI. The CDR3 is CASRRNRNQPQHF. The CDR3 region has the DNA TGTGCCAGCAGAAGGAACAGGAATCAGCCCCAGCATTTT.

The chain employs TRBV7-9 and TRBJ1-2; D unresolved. Germline CDR1 is SEHNR and CDR2 is FQNEAQ (reference sequence). The CDR3 is 13 residues long. V lost 4 bases to trimming and J lost 1 base, with 7 bases between them. The CDR3, as DNA: TGTGCCAGCAGCTACAGCGATAACTATGGCTACACCTTC. This sequence encodes CASSYSDNYGYTF.

Turning to this clone: A read error may produce the germline difference seen at one junction end. The chain joins TRBV28 to TRBJ1-2, with no clear D. There are 11 residues in the CDR3. Germline CDR1 MDHEN, CDR2 SYDVKM. This chain's CDR3 is CASCLDYGYTF. Written as DNA, the CDR3 is TGTGCCAGCTGTTTGGACTATGGCTACACCTTC.

CDR3 sequence (DNA): TGTGCCAGCCGACAGGGCCTACGGTTCGCGAACACCGGGGAGCTGTTTTTT. It translates to CASRQGLRFANTGELFF. The rearrangement joins TRBV28 to TRBJ2-2; TRBD1 matches at 7 bases. V shed 8 bases, J shed 0 bases, and the junction held 12 bases outside the gene matches. CDR1 and CDR2 from the germline V gene are MDHEN and SYDVKM. The CDR3 covers 17 residues.

The chain has TRBV19 and TRBJ2-1, with 7 bases that match TRBD2. The V segment lost 5 bases and the J segment 4 bases; nucleotides outside the gene matches: 8. CDR3 length equals 15 residues. The germline V gene has CDR1 LNHDA and CDR2 SQIVND (reference sequence). The CDR3 loop reads CASSFFSGEYNEQFF. The DNA of the CDR3 is TGTGCCAGTAGTTTCTTCAGCGGGGAGTACAATGAGCAGTTCTTC.

V gene TRBV9 combines with J gene TRBJ2-1; D remains ambiguous. Germline lookup yields CDR1 SGDLS and CDR2 YYNGEE. V lost 4 bases to trimming and J lost 6 bases, with 11 bases between them. The CDR3 covers 13 residues. The CDR3, as DNA: TGTGCCAGCAGCCACAAATCAGGCAATGAGCAGTTCTTC. Translation gives CASSHKSGNEQFF.

This clone came up a few times. The chain uses TRBV10-3 and TRBJ1-2; D call uncertain. V was pared by 8 bases and J by 1 base, with 17 bases between. Germline values: CDR1 ENHRY, CDR2 SYGVKD. There are 15 residues in the CDR3. CDR3 coding DNA: TGTGCCATCGGAACGACTGGGGTGTTTAACTATGGCTACACCTTC. Protein product: CAIGTTGVFNYGYTF.

This clone was seen only once. V is TRBV7-2 and J is TRBJ1-4; possibly TRBD1 for D (5 bases). Germline lookup yields CDR1 SGHTA and CDR2 FQGNSA. This CDR3 spans 14 amino acids. Trimming cost V 4 bases and J 8 bases, with 14 bases left between them. CDR3 protein: CASSWDGSREKLFF. The CDR3 DNA sequence: TGTGCCAGCAGCTGGGACGGGTCACGGGAAAAACTGTTTTTT.

The genes are TRBV11-2 and TRBJ2-3; weak D call: TRBD1 (6 bases). V was trimmed by 5 bases and J by 3 bases, leaving 18 bases between them. The CDR3 runs 16 residues. Per germline, CDR1 SGHAT and CDR2 FQNNGV. DNA for the CDR3: TGTGCCAGCAGCCCCCCAATGGGGGCTGGTACAGATACGCAGTATTTT. As protein: CASSPPMGAGTDTQYF.

The chain recombines TRBV5-1 with TRBJ1-1; 9 nucleotides agree with TRBD1. CDR1 is SGHRS and CDR2 is YFSETQ in the germline V gene. Trimming at V came to 1 base and at J to 4 bases, leaving 8 bases not matched to a gene. The CDR3 covers 16 residues. For the CDR3, the DNA is TGCGCCAGCAGCTTGTCCACAGGGGGCGATCGCACTGAAGCTTTCTTT. Translating it yields CASSLSTGGDRTEAFF.

V is TRBV14 and J is TRBJ1-6; D not resolved. Germline lookup yields CDR1 SGHDN and CDR2 FVKESK. The CDR3 loop spans 14 amino acids. The V end was cut by 0 bases, the J end by 7 bases, with 7 bases between. CDR3: CASSQDYGNSPLHF. CDR3 coding DNA: TGTGCCAGCAGCCAAGATTATGGGAATTCACCCCTCCACTTT.

The chain uses TRBV6-1 and TRBJ2-3; TRBD2 matches 8 bases. Germline-derived CDR1 and CDR2 are MNHNS and SASEGT. J was trimmed by 0 bases and V by 6 bases; bases with no gene match: 2. The CDR3 sequence is 14 residues long. CDR3 sequence: CASRLAGSTDTQYF. CDR3 DNA sequence: TGTGCCAGCAGATTAGCGGGGAGCACAGATACGCAGTATTTT.

This CDR3 reads CASSHRQGAVNEQFF. In DNA form, the CDR3 reads TGCGCCAGCAGCCACCGACAGGGGGCGGTGAATGAGCAGTTCTTC. V gene TRBV5-1 combines with J gene TRBJ2-1, with 10 nucleotides matching TRBD1. This CDR3 has 15 residues. Trimming at V came to 4 bases and at J to 7 bases, leaving 8 bases not matched to a gene. The germline CDR1 and CDR2 sequences are SGHRS and YFSETQ.

V is TRBV13 and J is TRBJ1-2; D is possibly TRBD1 (5 bases). In germline, CDR1 is PRHDT, CDR2 FYEKMQ (reference sequence). V was cut by 4 bases and J by 7 bases, with 16 bases left in between. The CDR3 has 14 amino acids. CDR3 sequence (DNA): TGTGCCAGCAGCTCGGGAGGTGGGGGAGTTGGCTACACCTTC. Its translation: CASSSGGGGVGYTF. Full variable domain (outside the CDR3, taken from reference TRBV13 and TRBJ1-2): AAGVIQSPRHLIKEKRETATLKCYPIPRHDTVYWYQQGPGQDPQFLISFYEKMQSDKGSIPDRFSAQQFSDYHSELNMSSLELGDSALYFCASSSGGGGVGYTFGSGTRLTVV.

V gene TRBV2 combines with J gene TRBJ1-5; D gene ambiguous. V was clipped by 7 bases and J by 0 bases, with 13 bases between them. CDR1 and CDR2 (germline): SNHLY, FYNNEI. CDR3 length: 15 residues. The CDR3 DNA sequence: TGTGCCAGCATGGCCGTACTAAATAGCAATCAGCCCCAGCATTTT. Encoded protein: CASMAVLNSNQPQHF.

The chain combines TRBV28 with TRBJ2-2, with TRBD2 matching over 8 bases. CDR3 length: 19 residues. Germline V gene lookup returns CDR1 MDHEN and CDR2 SYDVKM. With 5 bases clipped from V and 0 bases from J, the junction kept 14 bases outside the gene matches. The CDR3: CASSRQPNLLAANTGELFF. CDR3 in DNA: TGTGCCAGCAGTCGACAGCCAAACCTACTAGCGGCGAACACCGGGGAGCTGTTTTTT.

J is TRBJ2-2 and V is TRBV19; D not resolved. Germline V lookup: CDR1 LNHDA, CDR2 SQIVND (reference sequence). The germline V and J ends were trimmed by 5 bases and 6 bases, with 19 bases remaining between them. The CDR3 loop spans 16 amino acids. CDR3 coding DNA: TGTGCCAGTAGTCAGATTTTTAGAATCTGGGCCGGGGAGCTGTTTTTT. Its protein product is CASSQIFRIWAGELFF.

The chain carries TRBV6-1 and TRBJ1-2, with 8 nucleotides matching TRBD1. The V and J ends lost 4 bases and 2 bases, in that order; junction bases with no gene match: 6. The CDR3 is made up of 15 amino acids. Germline lookup yields CDR1 MNHNS and CDR2 SASEGT. CDR3: CASSAPRQGNYGYTF. The CDR3 DNA follows: TGTGCCAGCAGTGCCCCCCGACAGGGGAACTATGGCTACACCTTC.

This clone was seen only once. The chain joins TRBV5-5 to TRBJ1-3, with a tentative D call TRBD1 (6 bases). CDR1 is SGHKS and CDR2 is YYEKEE in the germline V gene (reference sequence). V was pared by 4 bases and J by 3 bases, with 11 bases between. CDR3 length: 14 residues. In DNA form, the CDR3 reads TGTGCCAGCAGCGGGACGGACAGTGGAAACACCATATATTTT. It encodes CASSGTDSGNTIYF.

The genes are TRBV19 and TRBJ1-6, with no clear D. The germline V and J ends were trimmed by 6 bases and 8 bases, with 14 bases remaining between them. The CDR3 covers 14 residues. Germline loops: CDR1 LNHDA, CDR2 SQIVND (reference sequence). DNA of the CDR3: TGTGCCAGTAGCCCACTAAACCGGCATTCACCCCTCCACTTT. Protein sequence: CASSPLNRHSPLHF.

The chain combines TRBV5-6 with TRBJ2-4; 8 bases are a match to TRBD2. Trimming at V came to 3 bases and at J to 2 bases, leaving 7 bases not matched to a gene. From germline, CDR1 is SGHDT and CDR2 YYEEEE. CDR3 size: 16 residues. CDR3 bases: TGTGCCAGCAGCTACCTTAGCGGGGAGACCAAAAACATTCAGTACTTC. Its translation: CASSYLSGETKNIQYF.